One and the same sample provided the 15 T cell receptor beta chains below, sequenced in a study of read filtering for tumor transcriptome and immune sequencing. From roughly 390 ng of RNA, a library with molecular barcoded alpha/delta and beta/gamma adaptors was made. One entry per CDR3 protein, called by TCRdb with MiXCR from the reads. This table holds roughly 69,000 distinct CDR3 sequences, over 11% found once. Sequenced material: a population of CD138-negative cells sorted from bone marrow. All receptors derive from a donor over 35 with multiple myeloma.

Concerning this clonotype itself: This clone may be a read error of a much larger clone one base away. The chain couples TRBV5-6 to TRBJ1-1; D gene unclear. CDR3 length equals 14 residues. Between the trimmed V and J ends, which lost 6 bases and 2 bases, there was a span of 14 bases. Germline V CDR1 and CDR2: SGHDT, YYEEEE. Written as DNA, the CDR3 is TGTGCCAGCACCCCCGGGCCACTAAACACTGAAGCTTTCTTT. This translates into CASTPGPLNTEAFF.

The table lists this clonotype with many counts. The V gene is TRBV19, the J gene TRBJ2-2; D gene unclear. The germline CDR1 and CDR2 sequences are LNHDA and SQIVND (reference sequence). The CDR3 extends over 14 amino acids. Trimming pared 3 bases from V and 8 bases from J, leaving 13 bases between. The CDR3 nucleotides read TGTGCCAGTAGTATGAACCAGGTCCTGGGGGAGCTGTTTTTT. Residues: CASSMNQVLGELFF.

The sample holds many counts of this clonotype. The chain is built from TRBV29-1 and TRBJ2-1; the D gene could be TRBD1 or TRBD2 (5 bases each). The V gene's germline CDR1 is SQVTM and CDR2 ANQGSEA. Trimming stripped 6 bases from V and 8 bases from J, with 17 bases between. The CDR3 consists of 13 residues. CDR3 protein: CSVAGTPKDEQFF. CDR3 DNA sequence: TGCAGCGTCGCCGGGACGCCGAAGGATGAGCAGTTCTTC.

J is TRBJ2-1 and V is TRBV7-2; D possibly uses TRBD1 or TRBD2 (5 bases each). Germline V gene sequence: CDR1 SGHTA, CDR2 FQGNSA. V dropped 1 base and J dropped 8 bases, with 18 bases sitting between them. The CDR3 covers 16 residues. The CDR3 nucleotides read TGTGCCAGCAGCTTAGAGGGGCTAGCAACCCCCCATGAGCAGTTCTTC. Its protein is CASSLEGLATPHEQFF.

This chain uses TRBV27 with TRBJ2-1; D uncertain. In germline, CDR1 is MNHEY, CDR2 SMNVEV (reference sequence). V gave up 4 bases and J gave up 2 bases, with 9 bases separating them. This CDR3 contains 14 residues. CDR3 nucleotide sequence: TGTGCCAGCAGTTCCCTTATCACCTACAATGAGCAGTTCTTC. Residues: CASSSLITYNEQFF.

In the case of this clonotype: A much larger clone lies a single base off, so this may be a read error. No conserved phenylalanine or tryptophan ends this CDR3, so it is likely a read error. This chain connects TRBV28 to TRBJ1-5; the D gene is possibly TRBD1 (6 bases). CDR1 is MDHEN and CDR2 is SYDVKM in the germline V gene. This CDR3 is built from 15 residues. V lost 6 bases and J 4 bases, leaving 16 bases between the germline ends. This CDR3 is CASRVPRGGNQPQHL. CDR3 nucleotides: TGTGCCAGCAGAGTACCAAGGGGGGGGAATCAGCCCCAGCATCTT.

The table lists this clonotype with a few counts. This chain joins TRBV6-9 and TRBJ2-5; TRBD1 or TRBD2 may be the D gene (6 bases each). The CDR3 is 16 residues long. CDR1 MNHGY and CDR2 SVAAGI come from the germline V gene. The V gene lost 7 bases and the J gene lost 1 base, with 19 bases spanning the gap. CDR3 in amino acids: CASTPPKGGSQETQYF. The CDR3 region has the DNA TGTGCCAGCACCCCCCCCAAGGGGGGTTCCCAAGAGACCCAGTACTTC.

There are many counts of this clonotype. The rearrangement joins TRBV20-1 to TRBJ1-2; possible D gene TRBD1, 5 bases. The V and J ends lost 0 bases and 4 bases respectively, with 6 bases between them. This CDR3 region has 12 residues. Germline assignment: CDR1 DFQATT and CDR2 SNEGSKA (reference sequence). In DNA form, the CDR3 reads TGCAGTGCTAGAGAGGGGGGCTATGGCTACACCTTC. Residues: CSAREGGYGYTF.

This clonotype was counted many times. The CDR3 reads CASSPGQGRSEAFF. The CDR3 DNA sequence: TGTGCCAGCAGCCCGGGACAGGGGCGTTCTGAAGCTTTCTTT. V gene TRBV5-4 combines with J gene TRBJ1-1; TRBD1 agrees at 10 bases. The CDR3 consists of 14 residues. With V trimmed by 4 bases and J by 6 bases, 6 bases remained unmatched. Germline loops: CDR1 SGHNT, CDR2 YYREEE (reference sequence).

This clonotype has ten or more counts. The chain links TRBV11-3 to TRBJ1-1, with 8 bases aligning to TRBD1. This CDR3 region has 15 residues. With V trimmed by 4 bases and J by 1 base, 5 bases remained unmatched. The germline CDR1 and CDR2 sequences are SGHNT and YENEEA. CDR3 bases: TGTGCCAGCAGCTCGACAGGGGCGCCGAACACTGAAGCTTTCTTT. Translation gives CASSSTGAPNTEAFF. The full variable domain, its missing parts supplied by reference TRBV11-3 and TRBJ1-1, is EAGVVQSPRYKIIEKKQPVAFWCNPISGHNTLYWYLQNLGQGPELLIRYENEEAVDDSQLPKDRFSAERLKGVDSTLKIQPAELGDSAVYLCASSSTGAPNTEAFFGQGTRLTVV.

In its sample, this clonotype was seen many times. The chain links TRBV6-5 to TRBJ2-7, with D possibly called TRBD1 or TRBD2 (5 bases each). Trimming removed 5 bases from V and 5 bases from J, with 13 bases in between. There are 13 residues in the CDR3. Germline CDR1 is MNHEY and CDR2 is SVGAGI. The CDR3 spells CASSGGRGDEQYF. The CDR3 region has the DNA TGTGCCAGCAGTGGGGGACGGGGTGACGAGCAGTACTTC.

This clonotype was detected many times. V is TRBV12-3 or TRBV12-4 and J is TRBJ1-2; the match to TRBD1 covers 7 bases. J was trimmed by 8 bases and V by 5 bases; bases with no gene match: 5. The CDR3 extends over 12 amino acids. The CDR3, as DNA: TGTGCCAGCAGTCCGGGAGGGGGCGGCTACACCTTC. Amino acid sequence: CASSPGGGGYTF.

The chain is built from TRBV2 and TRBJ2-3; D remains ambiguous. V was trimmed by 0 bases and J by 10 bases, leaving 8 bases between them. Germline CDR1 SNHLY, CDR2 FYNNEI. The CDR3 length is 12 residues. The CDR3 sequence: CASSEASDAQYF. The CDR3 coding sequence is TGTGCCAGCAGTGAAGCTTCGGATGCGCAGTATTTT.

With regard to this clonotype: A read error is possible here, since a much larger clone lies one base away. The CDR3 ends on some other residue instead of the conserved phenylalanine or tryptophan, so this is likely a read error. This CDR3 is CASSLGRREDEQFS. DNA for the CDR3: TGTGCCAGCAGCTTAGGCCGCAGGGAGGATGAGCAGTTCTCC. This chain joins TRBV7-9 and TRBJ2-1, with D possibly being TRBD2 (6 bases). V was shortened by 1 base and J by 8 bases, with 12 bases between the two germline ends. CDR1 and CDR2 (germline): SEHNR, FQNEAQ (reference sequence). The CDR3 is 14 amino acids.

A note on this clonotype: This may come from a read error, since a much larger clone is one base off. The chain has TRBV25-1 and TRBJ2-5, with D perhaps TRBD1 or TRBD2 (5 bases each). This CDR3 region has 13 residues. Germline-derived CDR1 and CDR2 are MGHDK and SYGVNS. The CDR3 spells CASSWGKGETQCF. The DNA for the CDR3 is TGTGCCAGCAGTTGGGGGAAGGGTGAGACCCAGTGCTTC.